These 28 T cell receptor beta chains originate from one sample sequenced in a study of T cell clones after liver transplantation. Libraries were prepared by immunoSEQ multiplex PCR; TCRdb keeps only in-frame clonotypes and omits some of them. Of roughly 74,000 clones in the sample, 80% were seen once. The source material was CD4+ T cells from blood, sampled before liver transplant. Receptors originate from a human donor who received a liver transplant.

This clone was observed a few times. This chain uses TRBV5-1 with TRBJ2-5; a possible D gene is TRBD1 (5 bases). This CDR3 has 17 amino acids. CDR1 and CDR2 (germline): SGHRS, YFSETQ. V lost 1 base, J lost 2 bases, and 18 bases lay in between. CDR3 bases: TGCGCCAGCAGCTTGAGGGGTCTGGGCTTTGGGCAAGAGACCCAGTACTTC. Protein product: CASSLRGLGFGQETQYF.

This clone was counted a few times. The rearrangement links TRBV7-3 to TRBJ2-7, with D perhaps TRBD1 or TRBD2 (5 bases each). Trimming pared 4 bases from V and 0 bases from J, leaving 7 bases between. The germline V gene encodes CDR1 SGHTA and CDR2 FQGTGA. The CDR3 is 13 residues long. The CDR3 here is CASSSGPSYEQYF. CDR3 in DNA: TGTGCCAGCAGCTCGGGACCCTCCTACGAGCAGTACTTC.

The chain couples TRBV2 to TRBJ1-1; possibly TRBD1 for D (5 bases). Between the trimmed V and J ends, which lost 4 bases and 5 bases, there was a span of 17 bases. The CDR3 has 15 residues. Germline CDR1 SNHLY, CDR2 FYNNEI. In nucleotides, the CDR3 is TGTGCCAGCAGTGTGTCCAGGGAAGGTGGGACTGAAGCTTTCTTT. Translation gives CASSVSREGGTEAFF.

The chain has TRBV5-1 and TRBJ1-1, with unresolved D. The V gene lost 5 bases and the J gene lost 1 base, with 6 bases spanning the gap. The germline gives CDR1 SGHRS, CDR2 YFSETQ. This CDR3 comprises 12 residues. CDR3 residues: CASRLQNTEAFF. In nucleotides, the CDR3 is TGCGCCAGCAGACTACAGAACACTGAAGCTTTCTTT.

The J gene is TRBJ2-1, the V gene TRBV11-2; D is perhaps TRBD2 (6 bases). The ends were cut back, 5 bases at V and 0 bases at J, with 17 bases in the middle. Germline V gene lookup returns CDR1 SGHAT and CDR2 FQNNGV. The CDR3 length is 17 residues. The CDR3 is CASSPPIAVSSYNEQFF. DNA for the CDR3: TGTGCCAGCAGCCCCCCCATAGCGGTGAGCTCCTACAATGAGCAGTTCTTC.

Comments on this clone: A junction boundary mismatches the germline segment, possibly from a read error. The CDR3 region has the DNA TGTGCCAGCAGCGAAGGGGGAGCTATCTCTGGAAACACCATATATTTT. It yields the protein CASSEGGAISGNTIYF. The chain uses TRBV6-1 and TRBJ1-3, with D maybe TRBD1 (6 bases). This CDR3 is 16 amino acids long. CDR1 and CDR2 (germline): MNHNS, SASEGT.

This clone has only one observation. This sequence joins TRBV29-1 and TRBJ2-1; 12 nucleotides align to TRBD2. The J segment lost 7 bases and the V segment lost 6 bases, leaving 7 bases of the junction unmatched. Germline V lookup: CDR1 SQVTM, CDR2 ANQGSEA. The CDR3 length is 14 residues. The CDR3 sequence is CSVSTSGSWNEQFF. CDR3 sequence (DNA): TGCAGCGTCTCGACTAGCGGGAGCTGGAATGAGCAGTTCTTC.

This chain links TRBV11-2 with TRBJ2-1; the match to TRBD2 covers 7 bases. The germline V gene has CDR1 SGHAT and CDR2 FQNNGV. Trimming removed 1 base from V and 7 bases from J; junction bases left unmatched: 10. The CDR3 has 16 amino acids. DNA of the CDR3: TGTGCCAGCAGCTTAGTCAGTCGGCCAGCGGGAAATGAGCAGTTCTTC. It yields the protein CASSLVSRPAGNEQFF.

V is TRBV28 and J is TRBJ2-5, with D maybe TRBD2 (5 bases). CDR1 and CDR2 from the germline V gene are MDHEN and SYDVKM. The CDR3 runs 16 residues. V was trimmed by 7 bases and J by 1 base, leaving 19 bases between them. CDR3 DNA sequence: TGTGCCAGCAATGACGTCGGGTCGGGAAGCCAAGAGACCCAGTACTTC. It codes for CASNDVGSGSQETQYF.

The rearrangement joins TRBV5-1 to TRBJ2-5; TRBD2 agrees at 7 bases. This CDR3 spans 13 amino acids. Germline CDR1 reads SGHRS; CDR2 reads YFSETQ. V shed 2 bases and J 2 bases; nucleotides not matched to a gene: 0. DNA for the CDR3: TGCGCCAGCAGCTTTAGCGGGCAAGAGACCCAGTACTTC. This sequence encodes CASSFSGQETQYF. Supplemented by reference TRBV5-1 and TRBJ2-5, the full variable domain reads KAGVTQTPRYLIKTRGQQVTLSCSPISGHRSVSWYQQTPGQGLQFLFEYFSETQRNKGNFPGRFSGRQFSNSRSEMNVSTLELGDSALYLCASSFSGQETQYFGPGTRLLVL.

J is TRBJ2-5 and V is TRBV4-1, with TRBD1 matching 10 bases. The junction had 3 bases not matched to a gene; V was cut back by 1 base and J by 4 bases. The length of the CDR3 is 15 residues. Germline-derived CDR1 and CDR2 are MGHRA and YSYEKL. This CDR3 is CASSQAWDRGETQYF. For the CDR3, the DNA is TGCGCCAGCAGCCAAGCCTGGGACAGGGGAGAGACCCAGTACTTC.

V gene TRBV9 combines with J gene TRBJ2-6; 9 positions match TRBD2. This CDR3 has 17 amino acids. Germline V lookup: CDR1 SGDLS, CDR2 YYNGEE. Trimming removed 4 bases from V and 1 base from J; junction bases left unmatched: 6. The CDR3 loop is CASSLAGSWSGANVLTF. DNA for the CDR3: TGTGCCAGCAGCCTAGCGGGATCCTGGTCTGGGGCCAACGTCCTGACTTTC.

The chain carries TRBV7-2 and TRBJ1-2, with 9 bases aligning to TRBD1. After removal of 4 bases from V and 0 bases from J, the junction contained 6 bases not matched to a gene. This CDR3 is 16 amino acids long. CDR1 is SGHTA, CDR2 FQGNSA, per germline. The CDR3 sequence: CASSSGQGSANYGYTF. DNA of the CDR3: TGTGCCAGCAGCTCGGGACAGGGTTCAGCTAACTATGGCTACACCTTC.

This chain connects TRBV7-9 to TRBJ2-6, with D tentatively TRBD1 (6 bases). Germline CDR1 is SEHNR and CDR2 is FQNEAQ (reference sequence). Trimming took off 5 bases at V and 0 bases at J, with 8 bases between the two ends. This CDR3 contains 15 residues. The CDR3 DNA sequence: TGTGCCAGCAGCCCAGGGGTCTCTGGGGCCAACGTCCTGACTTTC. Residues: CASSPGVSGANVLTF.

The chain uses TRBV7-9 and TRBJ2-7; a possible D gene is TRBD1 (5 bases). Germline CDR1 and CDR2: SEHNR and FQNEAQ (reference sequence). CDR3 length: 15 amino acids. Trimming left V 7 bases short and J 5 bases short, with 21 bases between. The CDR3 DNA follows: TGTGCCAGCATCCAAGGGGCAGGGCGGTGGAACGAGCAGTACTTC. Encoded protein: CASIQGAGRWNEQYF.

The CDR3 is CASSPIGTPGGYTF. In DNA form, the CDR3 reads TGTGCCAGCAGCCCAATCGGGACTCCAGGGGGCTACACCTTC. The chain has TRBV5-4 and TRBJ1-2; TRBD1 might be the D (5 bases). Germline CDR1 and CDR2: SGHNT and YYREEE (reference sequence). The CDR3 consists of 14 residues. Trimming cost V 4 bases and J 8 bases, with 18 bases left between them.

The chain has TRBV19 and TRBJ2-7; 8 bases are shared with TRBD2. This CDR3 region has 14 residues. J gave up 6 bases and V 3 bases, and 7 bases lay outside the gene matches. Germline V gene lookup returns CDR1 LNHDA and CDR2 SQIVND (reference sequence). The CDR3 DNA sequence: TGTGCCAGTAGTATCGGAGCGGGAGCCTTCGAGCAGTACTTC. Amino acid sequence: CASSIGAGAFEQYF. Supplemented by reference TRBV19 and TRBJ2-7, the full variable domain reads DGGITQSPKYLFRKEGQNVTLSCEQNLNHDAMYWYRQDPGQGLRLIYYSQIVNDFQKGDIAEGYSVSREKKESFPLTVTSAQKNPTAFYLCASSIGAGAFEQYFGPGTRLTVT.

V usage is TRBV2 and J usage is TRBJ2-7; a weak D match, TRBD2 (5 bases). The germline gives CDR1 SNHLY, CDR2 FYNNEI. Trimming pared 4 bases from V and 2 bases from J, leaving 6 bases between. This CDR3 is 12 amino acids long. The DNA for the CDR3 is TGTGCCAGCAGTGCTAGCACCTACGAGCAGTACTTC. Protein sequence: CASSASTYEQYF.

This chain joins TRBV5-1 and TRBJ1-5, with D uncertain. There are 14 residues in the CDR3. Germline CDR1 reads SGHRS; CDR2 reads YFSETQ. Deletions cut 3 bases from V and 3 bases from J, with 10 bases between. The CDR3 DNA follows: TGCGCCAGCAGCTCCACGGGCCCCAATCAGCCCCAGCATTTT. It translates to CASSSTGPNQPQHF.

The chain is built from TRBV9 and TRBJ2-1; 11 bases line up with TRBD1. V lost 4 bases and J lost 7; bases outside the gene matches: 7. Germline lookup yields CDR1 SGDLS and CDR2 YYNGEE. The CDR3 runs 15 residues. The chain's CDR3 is CASSSRDRGVNEQFF. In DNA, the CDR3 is TGTGCCAGCAGCTCCCGGGACAGGGGGGTAAATGAGCAGTTCTTC.

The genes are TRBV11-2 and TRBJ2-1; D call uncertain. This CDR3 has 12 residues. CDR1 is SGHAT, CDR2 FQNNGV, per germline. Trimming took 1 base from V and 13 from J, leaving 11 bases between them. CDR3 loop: CASSLVSAGQFF. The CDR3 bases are TGTGCCAGCAGCTTAGTCTCGGCAGGCCAGTTCTTC.

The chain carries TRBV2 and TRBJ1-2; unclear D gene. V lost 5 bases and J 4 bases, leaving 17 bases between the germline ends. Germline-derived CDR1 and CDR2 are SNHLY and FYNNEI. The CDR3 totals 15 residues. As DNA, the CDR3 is TGTGCCAGCAGTCCCCGGGTAACCGCCGGCTATGGCTACACCTTC. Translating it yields CASSPRVTAGYGYTF.

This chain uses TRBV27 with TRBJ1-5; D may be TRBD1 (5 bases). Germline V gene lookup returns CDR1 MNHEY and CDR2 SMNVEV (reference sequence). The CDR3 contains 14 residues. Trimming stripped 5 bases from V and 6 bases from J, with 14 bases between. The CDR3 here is CASSPGRGGQPQHF. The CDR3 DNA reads TGTGCCAGCAGTCCGGGGAGGGGCGGTCAGCCCCAGCATTTT.

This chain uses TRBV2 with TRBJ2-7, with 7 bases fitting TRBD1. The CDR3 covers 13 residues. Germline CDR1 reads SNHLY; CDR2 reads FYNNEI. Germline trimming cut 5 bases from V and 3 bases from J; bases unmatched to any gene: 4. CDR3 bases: TGTGCCAGCAGTCGGGGACAGAGCTACGAGCAGTACTTC. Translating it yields CASSRGQSYEQYF.

The chain's CDR3 is CASSQQGDTEAFF. The CDR3 DNA reads as TGTGCCAGCAGCCAACAGGGGGACACTGAAGCTTTCTTT. The chain uses TRBV7-3 and TRBJ1-1; 8 bases are shared with TRBD1. The CDR3 has 13 amino acids. In germline, CDR1 is SGHTA, CDR2 FQGTGA. V was pared by 5 bases and J by 3 bases, with 2 bases of the junction left unmatched.

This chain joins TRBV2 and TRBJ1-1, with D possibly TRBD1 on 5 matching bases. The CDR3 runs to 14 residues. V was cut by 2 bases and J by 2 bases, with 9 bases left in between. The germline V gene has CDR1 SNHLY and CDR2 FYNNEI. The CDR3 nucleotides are TGTGCCAGCAGTGAACAGGGTTCCAACACTGAAGCTTTCTTT. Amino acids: CASSEQGSNTEAFF.

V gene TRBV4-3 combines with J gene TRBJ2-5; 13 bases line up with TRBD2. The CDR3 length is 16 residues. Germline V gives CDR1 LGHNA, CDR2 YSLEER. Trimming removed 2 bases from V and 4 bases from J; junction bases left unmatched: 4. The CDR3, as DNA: TGCGCCAGCAGCCAATCGCGGACTAGCGGGAGAGAGACCCAGTACTTC. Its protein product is CASSQSRTSGRETQYF.

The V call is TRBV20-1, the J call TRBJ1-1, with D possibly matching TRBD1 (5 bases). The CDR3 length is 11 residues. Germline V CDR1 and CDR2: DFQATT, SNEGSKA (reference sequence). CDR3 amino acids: CRGTGNTEAFF. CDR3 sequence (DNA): TGCAGGGGAACAGGGAACACTGAAGCTTTCTTT.